These T cell receptor beta chains were read from a single sample in a study of T cell changes during pregnancy in multiple sclerosis. Some clones are missing from TCRdb's copy, which holds only in-frame ones; the method was immunoSEQ multiplex PCR. The table lists some 64,000 clones, approximately 90% of them singletons. Sample: peripheral blood, taken in the first trimester of pregnancy. The receptors shown here come from a female donor in good health, enrolled as a control in a pregnancy study. Both conserved end residues are part of each CDR3. Each record gives: D gene, clone size, V gene, J gene, CDR3 DNA, CDR3 protein. D genes are given only for firm matches. Clone size is shown for a subset of rows, as once, few, many or a class of expanded clone.

d_gene: NA
abundance: NA
v_gene: TRBV19
j_gene: TRBJ2-2
CDR3nt: TGTGCCAGTACTCCTACTACCCCCCGGAACAGGATCACCGGGGAGCTGTTTTTT
CDR3aa: CASTPTTPRNRITGELFF

d_gene: TRBD1
abundance: NA
v_gene: TRBV11-2
j_gene: TRBJ1-2
CDR3nt: TGTGCCAGCAGCCCCGTCCGACGGACAGGGAGAGACCACGGCTACACCTTC
CDR3aa: CASSPVRRTGRDHGYTF

d_gene: NA
abundance: NA
v_gene: TRBV7-2
j_gene: TRBJ2-7
CDR3nt: TGTGCCAGCAGCTTACCCGGGACATACGAGCAGTACTTC
CDR3aa: CASSLPGTYEQYF

d_gene: NA
abundance: NA
v_gene: TRBV4-2
j_gene: TRBJ1-2
CDR3nt: TGTGCCAGCAGCCAGGAGCCTGTTCATGGCTACACCTTC
CDR3aa: CASSQEPVHGYTF

d_gene: TRBD1
abundance: NA
v_gene: TRBV6-5
j_gene: TRBJ1-1
CDR3nt: TGTGCCAGCAGTTACTTTTTGGACAGGATTAACACTGAAGCTTTCTTT
CDR3aa: CASSYFLDRINTEAFF

d_gene: NA
abundance: NA
v_gene: TRBV6-6
j_gene: TRBJ1-5
CDR3nt: TGTGCCAGCTGGGGGCAGCTAAGCAATCAGCCCCAGCATTTT
CDR3aa: CASWGQLSNQPQHF

d_gene: TRBD1
abundance: NA
v_gene: TRBV30
j_gene: TRBJ1-2
CDR3nt: TGTGCCTGGAGTACAGGGGCTAACTATGGCTACACCTTC
CDR3aa: CAWSTGANYGYTF

d_gene: NA
abundance: NA
v_gene: TRBV5-4
j_gene: TRBJ2-1
CDR3nt: TGTGCCAGCAGCTTGTCACCGATTCTGAGCTCCTACAATGAGCAGTTCTTC
CDR3aa: CASSLSPILSSYNEQFF

d_gene: TRBD1
abundance: NA
v_gene: TRBV18
j_gene: TRBJ1-2
CDR3nt: TGTGCCAGCTCAGCGACAGGGGACTATGGCTACACCTTC
CDR3aa: CASSATGDYGYTF

d_gene: NA
abundance: NA
v_gene: TRBV4-1
j_gene: TRBJ2-7
CDR3nt: TGCGCCAGCAGCCAAGGGAGACTTAGCTCCTACGAGCAGTACTTC
CDR3aa: CASSQGRLSSYEQYF

d_gene: NA
abundance: NA
v_gene: TRBV4-1
j_gene: TRBJ1-4
CDR3nt: TGCGCCAGCAGGACAGGCGGAGCAACTAATGAAAAACTGTTTTTT
CDR3aa: CASRTGGATNEKLFF

d_gene: NA
abundance: NA
v_gene: TRBV27
j_gene: TRBJ1-2
CDR3nt: TGTGCCAGCAGACCAAAGCCTAACTATGGCTACACCTTC
CDR3aa: CASRPKPNYGYTF

d_gene: NA
abundance: NA
v_gene: TRBV7-3
j_gene: TRBJ2-1
CDR3nt: TGTGCCAGCAGCTTAACCCGGGACATCTCCTACAATGAGCAGTTCTTC
CDR3aa: CASSLTRDISYNEQFF

d_gene: NA
abundance: NA
v_gene: TRBV11-3
j_gene: TRBJ2-7
CDR3nt: TGTGCCAGCTATTTGGGACTTTCAAACCCGCAGTACTTC
CDR3aa: CASYLGLSNPQYF

d_gene: NA
abundance: NA
v_gene: TRBV5-4
j_gene: TRBJ2-2
CDR3nt: TGTGCCAGCAGCTTGGGTCATGTGGGAGCGAACACCGGGGAGCTGTTTTTT
CDR3aa: CASSLGHVGANTGELFF

d_gene: NA
abundance: NA
v_gene: TRBV30
j_gene: TRBJ1-2
CDR3nt: TGTGCCTGGAACGGGGTGAGAAGGGGCTACACCTTC
CDR3aa: CAWNGVRRGYTF

d_gene: NA
abundance: NA
v_gene: TRBV5-8
j_gene: TRBJ2-1
CDR3nt: TGTGCCAGCAGCTCACAATTTGAGCAGTTCTTC
CDR3aa: CASSSQFEQFF

d_gene: NA
abundance: NA
v_gene: TRBV27
j_gene: TRBJ2-5
CDR3nt: TGTGCCAGCATAAAACTAGAGACCCAGTACTTC
CDR3aa: CASIKLETQYF

d_gene: NA
abundance: NA
v_gene: TRBV6-5
j_gene: TRBJ2-5
CDR3nt: TGTGCCAGCGCTAGCGTTTTACAAGAGACCCAGTACTTC
CDR3aa: CASASVLQETQYF

d_gene: NA
abundance: NA
v_gene: TRBV2
j_gene: TRBJ2-7
CDR3nt: TGTGCCAGCAGTGAGATTTCGGGGATCGGGGAGCAGTACTTC
CDR3aa: CASSEISGIGEQYF

d_gene: NA
abundance: NA
v_gene: TRBV19
j_gene: TRBJ2-3
CDR3nt: TGTGCCAGTAGTATGGAGGATTACACAGATACGCAGTATTTT
CDR3aa: CASSMEDYTDTQYF

d_gene: NA
abundance: NA
v_gene: TRBV4-2
j_gene: TRBJ2-3
CDR3nt: TGTGCCAGCAGCCAAGATGGGACTGGCACAGATACGCAGTATTTT
CDR3aa: CASSQDGTGTDTQYF

d_gene: TRBD1
abundance: NA
v_gene: TRBV19
j_gene: TRBJ1-5
CDR3nt: TGTGCCAGTAGTATACGGACAGGTTATAGCAATCAGCCCCAGCATTTT
CDR3aa: CASSIRTGYSNQPQHF

d_gene: NA
abundance: NA
v_gene: TRBV7-2
j_gene: TRBJ2-1
CDR3nt: TGTGCCAGCAGCCCTAGGGACGGACTAAGCTCCTACAATGAGCAGTTCTTC
CDR3aa: CASSPRDGLSSYNEQFF

d_gene: NA
abundance: NA
v_gene: TRBV7-2
j_gene: TRBJ1-3
CDR3nt: TGTGCCAGCAGCTTAGCGTCGAGCTTCTCTGGAAACACCATATATTTT
CDR3aa: CASSLASSFSGNTIYF

d_gene: NA
abundance: NA
v_gene: TRBV9
j_gene: TRBJ1-2
CDR3nt: TGTGCCAGCAGCGTAAATGGCGGTGGCTACACCTTC
CDR3aa: CASSVNGGGYTF

d_gene: TRBD1
abundance: NA
v_gene: TRBV5-1
j_gene: TRBJ2-2
CDR3nt: TGCGCCAGCAGCTTGCTGGGACAGGGGGCGCGGAACACCGGGGAGCTGTTTTTT
CDR3aa: CASSLLGQGARNTGELFF

d_gene: NA
abundance: NA
v_gene: TRBV7-9
j_gene: TRBJ2-2
CDR3nt: TGTGCCAGCAGCTCCGGAGGTACGGGTCAAGACGGGGAGCTGTTTTTT
CDR3aa: CASSSGGTGQDGELFF

d_gene: NA
abundance: once
v_gene: TRBV2
j_gene: TRBJ1-2
CDR3nt: TGTGCCAGCAGTGCCCCCACCGGGACATCCTATGGCTACACCTTC
CDR3aa: CASSAPTGTSYGYTF

d_gene: NA
abundance: NA
v_gene: TRBV14
j_gene: TRBJ1-2
CDR3nt: TGTGCCAGCAGCCAACCGGGACACCAAAACTATGGCTACACCTTC
CDR3aa: CASSQPGHQNYGYTF

d_gene: NA
abundance: NA
v_gene: TRBV30
j_gene: TRBJ1-2
CDR3nt: TGTGCCTGGAGCGCGTCCTATAACTATGGCTACACCTTC
CDR3aa: CAWSASYNYGYTF

d_gene: NA
abundance: NA
v_gene: TRBV6-4
j_gene: TRBJ1-2
CDR3nt: TGTGCCAGCAGTGACGGGGGGACCTCCTCCGGCTACACCTTC
CDR3aa: CASSDGGTSSGYTF

d_gene: NA
abundance: NA
v_gene: TRBV21-1
j_gene: TRBJ2-7
CDR3nt: TGTGCCAGCAGCACTATGACTACCTCCTACGAGCAGTACTTC
CDR3aa: CASSTMTTSYEQYF

d_gene: NA
abundance: NA
v_gene: TRBV19
j_gene: TRBJ1-3
CDR3nt: TGTGCCAGTAGTATAGATGCGGACTCTGGAAACACCATATATTTT
CDR3aa: CASSIDADSGNTIYF

d_gene: NA
abundance: NA
v_gene: TRBV7-8
j_gene: TRBJ1-4
CDR3nt: TGTGCCAGCAGCCTCGATTGGAGGGAAAAACTGTTTTTT
CDR3aa: CASSLDWREKLFF

d_gene: TRBD1
abundance: NA
v_gene: TRBV7-3
j_gene: TRBJ1-5
CDR3nt: TGTGCCAGCAGCTTAAAAAGGGATAGGAGGACAGGCACGCATTTT
CDR3aa: CASSLKRDRRTGTHF

d_gene: TRBD1
abundance: NA
v_gene: TRBV15
j_gene: TRBJ1-5
CDR3nt: TGTGCCACCAGCGAGACAGGGATTGGGGGGCCCCAGCATTTT
CDR3aa: CATSETGIGGPQHF

d_gene: NA
abundance: NA
v_gene: TRBV4-1
j_gene: TRBJ1-5
CDR3nt: TGCGCCAGCAGTCGAGCCGTACGGGAACAGCCCCAGCATTTT
CDR3aa: CASSRAVREQPQHF

d_gene: NA
abundance: NA
v_gene: TRBV6-1
j_gene: TRBJ2-7
CDR3nt: TGTGCCAGCAATAGACAGTCCTACGAGCAGTACTTC
CDR3aa: CASNRQSYEQYF

d_gene: NA
abundance: NA
v_gene: TRBV11-2
j_gene: TRBJ2-7
CDR3nt: TGTGCCAGCAGCTTGTCCGGGACTTTCTACGAGCAGTACTTC
CDR3aa: CASSLSGTFYEQYF

d_gene: TRBD1
abundance: NA
v_gene: TRBV11-2
j_gene: TRBJ1-3
CDR3nt: TGTGCCAGCAGCGCCTCCGGGACAGGGCGTCCGGGAAACACCATATATTTT
CDR3aa: CASSASGTGRPGNTIYF

d_gene: NA
abundance: NA
v_gene: TRBV9
j_gene: TRBJ2-5
CDR3nt: TGTGCCAGCAGCGTAGGAACTCTTGAGACCCAGTACTTC
CDR3aa: CASSVGTLETQYF

d_gene: NA
abundance: NA
v_gene: TRBV18
j_gene: TRBJ1-5
CDR3nt: TGTGCCAGCTCACCCGCCGGAGGCAATCAGCCCCAGCATTTT
CDR3aa: CASSPAGGNQPQHF

d_gene: NA
abundance: once
v_gene: TRBV4-1
j_gene: TRBJ1-1
CDR3nt: TGCGCCAGCAGCCAAGGGGGGGACCCTGAAGCTTTCTTT
CDR3aa: CASSQGGDPEAFF

d_gene: TRBD1
abundance: NA
v_gene: TRBV5-6
j_gene: TRBJ2-1
CDR3nt: TGTGCCAGCAGCCCGCGGACAGGAGACAATGAGCAGTTCTTC
CDR3aa: CASSPRTGDNEQFF

d_gene: NA
abundance: NA
v_gene: TRBV5-4
j_gene: TRBJ1-1
CDR3nt: TGTGCCAGCAGCATATCGGACAGCCTTGGGGCTTTCTTT
CDR3aa: CASSISDSLGAFF

d_gene: NA
abundance: few
v_gene: TRBV7-3
j_gene: TRBJ1-1
CDR3nt: TGTGCCAGCAGCTTAACCCCCAGGGGGAACACTGAAGCTTTCTTT
CDR3aa: CASSLTPRGNTEAFF

d_gene: TRBD1
abundance: NA
v_gene: TRBV18
j_gene: TRBJ1-2
CDR3nt: TGTGCCAGCTCACAGACAGTGCCGGGACAGGGAATAAACTATGGCTACACCTTC
CDR3aa: CASSQTVPGQGINYGYTF

d_gene: TRBD1
abundance: NA
v_gene: TRBV9
j_gene: TRBJ1-1
CDR3nt: TGTGCCAGCAGCTTTTCCCAGGGGGGTATCACTGAAGCTTTCTTT
CDR3aa: CASSFSQGGITEAFF

d_gene: TRBD1
abundance: NA
v_gene: TRBV27
j_gene: TRBJ1-4
CDR3nt: TGTGCCAGCAGTACGACAGGGAAGACTAATGAAAAACTGTTTTTT
CDR3aa: CASSTTGKTNEKLFF

d_gene: TRBD1
abundance: NA
v_gene: TRBV7-9
j_gene: TRBJ1-1
CDR3nt: TGTGCCAGCAGCCTATTGGGACAGGGAACACCTGAAGCTTTCTTT
CDR3aa: CASSLLGQGTPEAFF

d_gene: TRBD1
abundance: NA
v_gene: TRBV30
j_gene: TRBJ1-4
CDR3nt: TGTGCCTGGAGTGTTGGCACCGGGACAGGACAAAATGAAAAACTGTTTTTT
CDR3aa: CAWSVGTGTGQNEKLFF

d_gene: NA
abundance: NA
v_gene: TRBV18
j_gene: TRBJ1-2
CDR3nt: TGTGCCAGCTCACCAGAAGGACAGCCCTATGGCTACACCTTC
CDR3aa: CASSPEGQPYGYTF

d_gene: TRBD1
abundance: few
v_gene: TRBV19
j_gene: TRBJ1-1
CDR3nt: TGTGCCAGTAGTACCGACAGGGGGACTGAAGCTTTCTTT
CDR3aa: CASSTDRGTEAFF

d_gene: NA
abundance: NA
v_gene: TRBV19
j_gene: TRBJ1-1
CDR3nt: TGTGCCAGTGGGGGGACGGTGAACACTGAAGCTTTCTTT
CDR3aa: CASGGTVNTEAFF

d_gene: TRBD1
abundance: few
v_gene: TRBV27
j_gene: TRBJ1-1
CDR3nt: TGTGCCAGCAGTCCGGGACAGGGCATGAACACTGAAGCTTTCTTT
CDR3aa: CASSPGQGMNTEAFF

d_gene: NA
abundance: NA
v_gene: TRBV5-1
j_gene: TRBJ2-6
CDR3nt: TGCGCCAGCAGCTTGAACACAGGACCTAGCTCTGGGGCCAACGTCCTGACTTTC
CDR3aa: CASSLNTGPSSGANVLTF